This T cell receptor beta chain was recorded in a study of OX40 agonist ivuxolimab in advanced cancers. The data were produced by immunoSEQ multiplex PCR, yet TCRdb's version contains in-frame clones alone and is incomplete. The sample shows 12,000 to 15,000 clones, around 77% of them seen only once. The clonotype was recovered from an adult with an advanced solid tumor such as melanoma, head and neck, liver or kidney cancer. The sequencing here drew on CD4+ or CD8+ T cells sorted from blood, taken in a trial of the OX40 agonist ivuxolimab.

The CDR3 reads CASSSRREWLDEQFF. DNA of the CDR3: TGTGCCAGCAGTTCCCGGCGGGAGTGGCTAGATGAGCAGTTCTTC. The chain employs TRBV27 and TRBJ2-1; TRBD2 matches 7 bases. With 4 bases clipped from V and 8 bases from J, the junction kept 11 bases outside the gene matches. The CDR3 has 15 amino acids. Germline V gives CDR1 MNHEY, CDR2 SMNVEV (reference sequence).